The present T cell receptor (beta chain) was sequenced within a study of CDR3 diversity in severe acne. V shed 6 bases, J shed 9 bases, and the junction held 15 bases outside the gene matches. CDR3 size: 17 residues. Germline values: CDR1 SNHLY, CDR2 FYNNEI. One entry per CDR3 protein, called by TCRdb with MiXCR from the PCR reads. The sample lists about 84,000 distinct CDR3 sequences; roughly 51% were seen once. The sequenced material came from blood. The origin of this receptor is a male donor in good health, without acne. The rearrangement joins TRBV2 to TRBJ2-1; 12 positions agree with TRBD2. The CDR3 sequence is CASRTGTASGGAGEQFF. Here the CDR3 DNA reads TGTGCCAGCAGGACCGGGACAGCTAGCGGGGGGGCGGGTGAGCAGTTCTTC.